A selection of T cell receptor beta chains follows, all from one sample in a study of OX40 agonist ivuxolimab in advanced cancers. TCRdb's copy holds only in-frame clones and misses some; the assay was immunoSEQ multiplex PCR. The sample has about 50,000 clones, about 88% seen once; the top ten hold over 0.5%. This sample comprised CD4+ or CD8+ T cells sorted from blood, obtained in a trial of the OX40 agonist ivuxolimab. The receptors here all came from an adult with an advanced solid tumor such as melanoma, head and neck, liver or kidney cancer. The CDR3 runs from the conserved cysteine through the conserved F or W. A D gene is named only where the DNA matches it firmly. Not all rows give a size; the values are once, few, many and, for expanded clones, a class.

TRBJ2-7 NA NA TRBV29-1 TGCAGCGCTCCACCCGCGACAGGTCCGGGGGAGCAGTACTTC CSAPPATGPGEQYF
TRBJ2-1 NA NA TRBV19 TGTGCCAGTATAGGAACAGGACGACTTGACAATGAGCAGTTCTTC CASIGTGRLDNEQFF
TRBJ1-4 TRBD1 few TRBV7-9 TGTGCCAGCAGCTTAGGGAGAGGGACAGGAACTGAAAAACTGTTTTTT CASSLGRGTGTEKLFF
TRBJ1-2 TRBD1 NA TRBV28 TGTGCCAGCAGTTCGAGGGGGCAACCTAACTATGGCTACACCTTC CASSSRGQPNYGYTF
TRBJ1-1 TRBD1 once TRBV10-3 TGTGCCATCAGTGTGGGACAGGGGAACACTGAAGCTTTCTTT CAISVGQGNTEAFF
TRBJ1-5 TRBD1 NA TRBV19 TGTGCCAGTAGGATGACAGGGGTTGGCAATCAGCCCCAGCATTTT CASRMTGVGNQPQHF
TRBJ2-1 TRBD2 NA TRBV6-6 TGTGCCAGCAGTTACGTCCCTCTAGCGGGAAATAATGAGCAGTTCTTC CASSYVPLAGNNEQFF
TRBJ1-2 NA NA TRBV13 TGTGCCAGCAGCCCGAGGGTGGTGGGGGACTATGGCTACACCTTC CASSPRVVGDYGYTF
TRBJ2-1 TRBD2 NA TRBV2 TGTGCCAGCTCAAAAAAGGGACTAGCGGGAGAAAGCTCCTACAATGAGCAGTTCTTC CASSKKGLAGESSYNEQFF
TRBJ1-5 TRBD1 NA TRBV27 TGTGCCAGCAGGAGGACAGGGGGCTTCAATCAGCCCCAGCATTTT CASRRTGGFNQPQHF
TRBJ2-1 NA NA TRBV5-4 TGTGCCAGCAGCTTGCCCCTGAGAAACAATGAGCAGTTCTTC CASSLPLRNNEQFF
TRBJ1-1 NA NA TRBV2 TGTGCCTTTCAGGGGTTTACGAACACTGAAGCTTTCTTT CAFQGFTNTEAFF
TRBJ2-1 NA NA TRBV18 TGTGCCAGCTCACCGGGGTATGGCGATGAGCAGTTCTTC CASSPGYGDEQFF
TRBJ2-1 TRBD2 few TRBV5-1 TGCGCCAGCACCACTAGCGGGAGCTACAATGAGCAGTTCTTC CASTTSGSYNEQFF
TRBJ2-1 TRBD2 NA TRBV5-5 TGTGCCAGCAGCCTTAGCGGGAGGGCACTTGAGCAGTTCTTC CASSLSGRALEQFF
TRBJ2-7 NA NA TRBV5-4 TGTGCCAGCAGCCCACCCGGATGGAACGAGCAGTACTTC CASSPPGWNEQYF
TRBJ1-1 TRBD1 NA TRBV7-2 TGTGCCAGCAGCCCTTCCGACAGGGGAGGTAAAGCTTTCTTT CASSPSDRGGKAFF
TRBJ1-2 NA NA TRBV7-2 TGTGCCAGCAGCTCCTCCTGGGCGGGCTACACCTTC CASSSSWAGYTF
TRBJ2-7 NA NA TRBV20-1 TGCAGTGCTCTCGACGCCTACGAGCAGTACTTC CSALDAYEQYF
TRBJ1-1 TRBD1 NA TRBV11-3 TGTGCCAGCAGCGAACAGGGGATGGACACTGAAGCTTTCTTT CASSEQGMDTEAFF
TRBJ2-5 TRBD2 NA TRBV15 TGTGCCACCAGCAGCCGCCCCTTTAGCGGGAGTGAGACCCAGTACTTC CATSSRPFSGSETQYF
TRBJ2-1 NA NA TRBV4-1 TGCGCCAGCAGCCAAGGGTCGAAGAGTTACAATGAGCAGTTCTTC CASSQGSKSYNEQFF
TRBJ2-5 NA NA TRBV7-7 TGTGCTAGCAGCCTCAGCAACGCGAACCAAGAGACCCAGTACTTC CASSLSNANQETQYF
TRBJ2-7 TRBD2 NA TRBV7-9 TGTGCCAGCAGCCGTGGGACTAGCGAGAACGAGCAGTACTTC CASSRGTSENEQYF
TRBJ1-2 NA NA TRBV18 TGTGCCAGCTCACCAGGCGGAGGGGCGGGTTATGGCTACACCTTC CASSPGGGAGYGYTF
TRBJ1-4 NA few TRBV7-9 TGTGCCAGCAGCCCCGCGAGGGTAGGGCATGAAAAACTGTTTTTT CASSPARVGHEKLFF
TRBJ1-5 NA NA TRBV28 TGTGCCAGCAGTCCAAGCGGGCAGGGGAGCCAGCCCCAGCATTTT CASSPSGQGSQPQHF
TRBJ2-7 NA NA TRBV9 TGTGCCAGCAGCGTCACGGTTGGAAACGAGCAGTACTTC CASSVTVGNEQYF
TRBJ2-6 NA NA TRBV19 TGTGCCAGTAGTATTCCTGGGTCCGGGGCCAACGTCCTGACTTTC CASSIPGSGANVLTF
TRBJ2-1 NA NA TRBV23-1 TGCGCCAGCAGTCATTGTAACTACAATGAGCAGTTCTTC CASSHCNYNEQFF
TRBJ2-5 TRBD2 once TRBV18 TGTGCCAGCTCACTCGGACTAGCGGGATTGGAGACCCAGTACTTC CASSLGLAGLETQYF
TRBJ2-2 NA NA TRBV9 TGTGCCAGCAGCCCAAGAACAGGGACCAGCTTCACGGAGCTGTTTTTT CASSPRTGTSFTELFF
TRBJ2-7 NA NA TRBV13 TGTGCCAGCAGCTTAGGGGACAGACCCTCCTACGAGCAGTACTTC CASSLGDRPSYEQYF
TRBJ2-7 NA NA TRBV15 TGTGCCACCAGCAGAGAAAGGGTCTCGGACGAGCAGTACTTC CATSRERVSDEQYF
TRBJ2-7 NA NA TRBV5-6 TGTGCCAGCACCTCCTCCTTCGGGCTGGACGAGCAGTACTTC CASTSSFGLDEQYF
TRBJ2-7 TRBD1 once TRBV18 TGTGCCAGCTCACCCTATAGGACAGGGGGCGGCGAGCAGTACTTC CASSPYRTGGGEQYF
TRBJ2-2 TRBD2 NA TRBV7-3 TGTGCCAGCAGCTTCCGGGTTGAGACTAGCGAAACCGGGGAGCTGTTTTTT CASSFRVETSETGELFF
TRBJ2-2 TRBD2 NA TRBV11-3 TGTGCCAGCAGCAAGAGCGGCGGGAGCGGCGGGGAGCTGTTTTTT CASSKSGGSGGELFF
TRBJ2-5 NA NA TRBV7-3 TGTGCCAGCAGCCGGACAGCCGAGGGGGTCCAGTACTTC CASSRTAEGVQYF
TRBJ1-2 TRBD1 NA TRBV19 TGTGCCAGTAGTCCAGGGACAGGAGTCCAGGAAGGCTACACCTTC CASSPGTGVQEGYTF
TRBJ1-5 TRBD1 few TRBV30 TGTGCCTGGAGTTTCTCCAGGGGGGATCAGCCCCAGCATTTT CAWSFSRGDQPQHF
TRBJ2-5 NA NA TRBV7-9 TGTGCCAGCAGCCCCGACTTTTGGAACCAGGGGACCCAGTACTTC CASSPDFWNQGTQYF
TRBJ2-2 NA NA TRBV7-9 TGTGCCAGCAGCTTAGTCTGGACAAGGACGATTAACACCGGGGAGCTGTTTTTT CASSLVWTRTINTGELFF